This TCR beta chain was found in a study of shared clonotypes between healthy human individuals (dated by TCRdb to about 2020). At the level of the whole study: The cohort included three men and a couple of women between 18 and 49 years of age. For each donor, CD4 naive and CD4 memory were each given three plates, CD8 naive was given two plates, and CD8 memory was given one plate. To estimate repertoire size and how much clonotypes are shared between individuals, the study performed deep sequencing of blood TCR repertoires from roughly five healthy adults. To increase sequencing depth and limit assay-specific biases, different laboratories used diverse techniques to prepare libraries and sequence TCR repertoires. Leukapheresis yielded between about 0.85 and 9 billion PBMCs per donor. Here is what the overall study found, with its caveats: Compared with non-shared clonotypes, the clonotypes found in all four sorted-subset donors had higher generation probabilities. Only blood was sampled, and tissue TCR repertoires likely differ from those in blood. Larger estimated clonotype richness was generally found for naive subsets than for memory subsets. Incomplete sequencing was indicated by rarefaction of sorted-subset datasets, despite the large sequencing depth. Pairwise subsampling led to the expectation that sequencing depth would affect the degree of clonotype sharing among donors. The genetic and exposure-history diversity represented was limited by the small number of donors. Across four donors, approximately 5% of naive CD4, around 3.5% of naive CD8, 2.3% of memory CD4, and 0.4% of memory CD8 clonotypes were shared.

CD8 naive samples were obtained by positive selection for CCR7 among CD45RO-negative cells, yielding a CD45RA+CCR7+ population from which TemRA cells were excluded. Donors were healthy HIV-negative adults with no recently reported acute infections or vaccinations. All donors were Caucasian adults living in Nashville, Tennessee, USA. Blood was obtained by leukapheresis, after which PBMCs were separated by Ficoll-Histopaque density gradient centrifugation and cryopreserved in liquid nitrogen vapor phase. Purity and quantity of every magnetically sorted T cell population were checked by analytical flow cytometry. Genomic DNA was isolated from each sorted fraction and quantified by UV absorbance on a Nanodrop 2000c. Using the deep immunoSEQ assay, multiplex PCR amplified TCR CDR3 regions from genomic DNA. Genomic DNA extracted from each cell subset was distributed evenly over all wells of several immunoSEQ 96-well plates, and each plate served as one replicate. For sorted subsets, around 200 ng genomic DNA, equal to approximately 30,000 T cell genomes, was loaded into each replicate PCR. Purified libraries were measured with a Qubit 3.0 fluorometer, size-checked on a Bioanalyzer 2100, and measured again with the KAPA Library Quantification kit. Each immunoSEQ 96-well plate was sequenced on its own single-read 150-cycle Illumina NextSeq 550 flow cell. Concerning the study's data processing: Because the immunoSEQ output held only junctional sequences and lacked quality scores, the filtering could not match the filtering applied to full-length reads. Sequences were annotated with PyIR, a Python wrapper for IgBLAST v1.9, and V/J genes and CDR3 were assigned using IMGT germline references. Reads were filtered out if the reads had weak V/J assignments (E-value above 1e-6), no CDR3, stop codons, out-of-frame junctions, or ambiguous translated residues. V3J clonotypes were defined as sequences sharing an identical inferred V gene, J gene, and CDR3 amino acid sequence. The percentage overlap between two repertoires was calculated by dividing the number of shared unique clonotypes by the size of the smaller repertoire. Three approaches were used to assess repertoire richness: RTK rarefaction, the Chao1 estimator, and Recon v2.1 estimates of unobserved clonotypes. Generation probabilities for all TCRbeta clonotypes obtained by the gDNA method from a few donors were computed using OLGA. The source is immuneACCESS, and TCRdb retained only in-frame sequences with V and J called. Part of the clones is not carried over; for the studies checked, unresolved V genes explain less than half of this, and the remainder is unexplained. V and J calls and clone size are as listed in that table; D and trimming were resolved from the DNA. The sample data list more than 600,000 clones, and 92% of these were observed just once. Jointly, the top ten make up about 24% of the sample.

The sample holds one count of this clone. This receptor's antigen is unknown. Qualities for individual bases were not recorded, and no much larger clone is one base off. The sequence derives from a man younger than 40 in good health. Material: naive CD8+ T cells sorted from blood. Explained via the paper, the cell subset or site label denotes: CD45RA+CCR7+.

Here the CDR3 is given as CASSTPLAVGEQFF. The nucleotide sequence is given as TGTGCCAGCAGCACCCCTCTAGCAGTGGGTGAGCAGTTCTTC. Recombination linked TRBV7-9 to TRBJ2-1; perhaps TRBD2 is the D gene, with 5 bases matching. Trimming removed 5 bases from V and 9 bases from J, leaving 17 bases between the germline ends. Taken from cysteine to phenylalanine, the CDR3 has 14 residues. Just CDR3 DNA is preserved here, 42 bases in frame from base 1. CDR1 and CDR2, per the germline V gene (reference sequence), are SEHNR and FQNEAQ.